The clone carrying this T cell receptor (beta chain) was counted a single time. Its antigen remains unidentified. Researchers ran the PCR with 60 Vbeta and 13 Jbeta primers. Profiling relied on immunoSEQ multiplex PCR, and the TCRdb table lists in-frame clones only, not all of them. The data contain roughly 170,000 clones, around 80% of them seen just once; the ten biggest clones take up about 1.3%. This sample is part of a study of cytomegalovirus exposure and HLA in healthy donors. Study-level findings and limits: Later on, analysis showed that most CMV-associated TCR beta chains appeared to be HLA-restricted. In an earlier analysis, productive rearrangement rates for most beta V segments clustered near 87% or 30%. Researchers catalogued approximately 160 TCR beta chains as cytomegalovirus-associated.

Participants comprised healthy donors of bone marrow. CDR1 SGHAT and CDR2 FQNNGV come from the germline V gene. The CDR3 has 15 amino acids. Trimming removed 2 bases at V and 6 bases at J, with 16 bases between. The J gene is TRBJ1-2, the V gene TRBV11-2; a weak D match, TRBD1 (6 bases). The TCR was taken from a girl under 10 years old in good health and CMV-seropositive. The specimen was PBMCs. CDR3 DNA sequence: TGTGCCAGCAGCTTATCGATTTGGGGGCAGGATGGCTACACCTTC. Its protein product is CASSLSIWGQDGYTF.